This T cell receptor beta chain was captured by sequencing in a study of shared clonotypes between healthy human individuals. Study-wide background: The donor group consisted of two women and three men, aged 18 to 49. Findings and caveats of the study: An effect of sequencing depth on clonotype sharing among donors was expected.

An assay was performed, and its level was deep. Each sorted subset replicate got 200 ng genomic DNA, tens of thousands of genomes. Assay: immunoSEQ multiplex PCR; the TCRdb copy retains only in-frame clones and omits some. This sample has over 1.4 million clones, with around 97% found just once. The CDR3 extends over 14 amino acids. From germline, CDR1 is SGDLS and CDR2 YYNGEE. Trimming cost V 3 bases and J 6 bases, with 15 bases left between them. This clone came up once. What it recognizes is unknown. Sequencing was carried out using naive CD4+ T cells sorted from blood. Noted subset: CD45RA+ positively selected. The chain joins TRBV9 to TRBJ1-1; perhaps TRBD1 as D (5 bases). This TCR came from a man aged 25-45 years in good health. CDR3 loop: CASSGLGTNPEAFF. In nucleotides, the CDR3 is TGTGCCAGCAGCGGTCTAGGGACCAACCCTGAAGCTTTCTTT.